These 4 T cell receptor beta chains originate from one sample sequenced in a study of PD-L1 blockade in urothelial cancer. Time point indicated: pretreatment peripheral blood. Sequenced by immunoSEQ multiplex PCR; TCRdb stores in-frame clones only, minus some. The sample carries about 130,000 clones, 70% to 85% recorded once. Specimen: PBMCs, collected around atezolizumab (anti-PD-L1) treatment. The receptors were sampled from a man aged 50 or older with urothelial cancer.

The chain couples TRBV18 to TRBJ1-1; TRBD1 matches 8 bases. Germline values: CDR1 KGHSH, CDR2 LQKENI. The CDR3 sequence is 18 residues long. V lost 3 bases to trimming and J lost 0 bases; unmatched junction nucleotides: 12. Written as DNA, the CDR3 is TGTGCCAGCTCACCGCTCCGTCCCGGGACAGGTCTGAACACTGAAGCTTTCTTT. Its translation is CASSPLRPGTGLNTEAFF. The full variable domain, completed using reference TRBV18 and TRBJ1-1, is NAGVMQNPRHLVRRRGQEARLRCSPMKGHSHVYWYRQLPEEGLKFMVYLQKENIIDESGMPKERFSAEFPKEGPSILRIQQVVRGDSAAYFCASSPLRPGTGLNTEAFFGQGTRLTVV.

V is TRBV25-1 and J is TRBJ2-1, with 10 nucleotides matching TRBD2. The CDR3 runs 16 residues. The germline gives CDR1 MGHDK, CDR2 SYGVNS. The ends lost 5 bases at V and 0 bases at J; junction bases unmatched: 4. Here the CDR3 DNA reads TGTGCCAGCAGTCCCTCTAGCGGGAGCTCCTACAATGAGCAGTTCTTC. It encodes CASSPSSGSSYNEQFF.

The V and J genes are TRBV11-2 and TRBJ1-1; possible D gene TRBD1, 6 bases. V was pared by 4 bases and J by 0 bases, with 9 bases between. This CDR3 comprises 14 residues. Per germline, CDR1 SGHAT and CDR2 FQNNGV. DNA for the CDR3: TGTGCCAGCAGCTCGGGACAACTGAACACTGAAGCTTTCTTT. Amino acids: CASSSGQLNTEAFF. Drawing the rest from reference TRBV11-2 and TRBJ1-1, the complete variable domain is EAGVAQSPRYKIIEKRQSVAFWCNPISGHATLYWYQQILGQGPKLLIQFQNNGVVDDSQLPKDRFSAERLKGVDSTLKIQPAKLEDSAVYLCASSSGQLNTEAFFGQGTRLTVV.

This rearrangement joins TRBV11-2 to TRBJ2-5, with a possible D match to TRBD2 (5 bases). CDR3 length equals 12 residues. Germline-derived CDR1 and CDR2 are SGHAT and FQNNGV. The V gene lost 2 bases and the J gene lost 5 bases, with 6 bases spanning the gap. The chain's CDR3 is CASSLRGETQYF. The DNA of the CDR3 is TGTGCCAGCAGCTTAAGAGGGGAGACCCAGTACTTC.